The rows below give T cell receptor beta chains drawn from one sample of a study of T cell changes during pregnancy in multiple sclerosis. Assay used: immunoSEQ multiplex PCR; TCRdb lists only in-frame clones, some missing. This table has some 30,000 clones, approximately 90% appearing once. The source was CD8+ T cells from peripheral blood mononuclear cells, collected after pregnancy. All receptors derive from a female donor with multiple sclerosis, enrolled in a pregnancy study. CDR3s include the opening cysteine and the closing phenylalanine or tryptophan. D genes are given only for firm matches. Where a row states a size, it is once, few, many or the class of an expanded clone; other rows omit it.

clone_size j_call d_call v_call cdr3_nt cdr3_aa
- TRBJ2-7 - TRBV10-3 TGTGCCATCAGTGACCAGAAGTACGAGCAGTACTTC CAISDQKYEQYF
- TRBJ2-3 TRBD2 TRBV4-1 TGCGCCAGCAGCCATGGACTAGCGGGAGGGCCCTTAGATACGCAGTATTTT CASSHGLAGGPLDTQYF
- TRBJ2-7 - TRBV27 TGTGCCAGCAGGACAGCGTCCTACGAGCAGTACTTC CASRTASYEQYF
- TRBJ1-4 TRBD1 TRBV5-5 TGTGCCAGCAGCTTGTACCCCTATGACAGGGCTGCTAATGAAAAACTGTTTTTT CASSLYPYDRAANEKLFF
- TRBJ1-1 - TRBV19 TGTGCCAGTAGTATAGTGCGGGGGGCGGCTGAAGCTTTCTTT CASSIVRGAAEAFF
- TRBJ2-7 - TRBV6-5 TGTGCCAGCAGTTACTCACGGAGTACCTACGAGCAGTACTTC CASSYSRSTYEQYF
once TRBJ2-3 - TRBV27 TGTGCCAGCAGTTCGGGTTCGCATGCAGATACGCAGTATTTT CASSSGSHADTQYF
- TRBJ2-4 - TRBV7-9 TGTGCCAGCAGCTCGGGGTACAAAAACATTCAGTACTTC CASSSGYKNIQYF
- TRBJ2-1 TRBD2 TRBV5-6 TGTGCCAGCAGCACCGGGGGGGCGGGAGTGGCAAGCAATGAGCAGTTCTTC CASSTGGAGVASNEQFF
- TRBJ2-7 - TRBV27 TGTGCCAGCAGTTTATCCGTCGGGGGAGGCGAGCAGTACTTC CASSLSVGGGEQYF
once TRBJ1-1 - TRBV5-6 TGTGCCAGCAGCTTGGGACAGTCCACTGAAGCTTTCTTT CASSLGQSTEAFF
- TRBJ2-1 TRBD1 TRBV6-4 TGTGCCAGCAGTGACCGACAGGGACCCTACAATGAGCAGTTCTTC CASSDRQGPYNEQFF
- TRBJ2-5 - TRBV25-1 TGTGCCAGCAGTGAATATGCGGGGACCCAGTACTTC CASSEYAGTQYF
- TRBJ2-7 - TRBV7-2 TGTGCCAGCAGCTTGAACCGGGGGAACGAGCAGTACTTC CASSLNRGNEQYF
- TRBJ1-6 - TRBV4-1 TGCGCCAGCAGCCAAGGGGCTCTATTAGGCCGAGATAATTCACCCCTCCACTTT CASSQGALLGRDNSPLHF
- TRBJ2-2 TRBD2 TRBV18 TGTGCCAGCTCACCCTGGACTAGCGACGCCGCCGCGACCGGGGAGCTGTTTTTT CASSPWTSDAAATGELFF
- TRBJ2-7 - TRBV19 TGTGCCAGTAGTATAGCGGGGTTCTACGAGCAGTACTTC CASSIAGFYEQYF
- TRBJ2-5 - TRBV28 TGTGCCAGCAGGGCCAACCCGGGACTCCGACAAGAGACCCAGTACTTC CASRANPGLRQETQYF
- TRBJ2-1 TRBD1 TRBV7-6 TGTGCCAGCAGGGTGGGGGACAGCTACAATGAGCAGTTCTTC CASRVGDSYNEQFF
- TRBJ2-3 TRBD2 TRBV7-9 TGTGCCAGCAGCGCTCGGACTAGCGGGACGCCTACGCAGTATTTT CASSARTSGTPTQYF
- TRBJ2-2 - TRBV20-1 TGCAGTGCTAGGGGGCCCGGGGAGCTGTTTTTT CSARGPGELFF
- TRBJ2-1 - TRBV25-1 TGTGCCAGCACAGGGGCCAACTACAATGAGCAGTTCTTC CASTGANYNEQFF
- TRBJ2-3 - TRBV19 TGTGCCAGTAGTATGGGGGCACTCACAGATACGCAGTATTTT CASSMGALTDTQYF
- TRBJ2-7 - TRBV5-1 TGCGCCAGCAGCGGGGTCCTAGGGGACGAGCAGTACTTC CASSGVLGDEQYF
- TRBJ2-7 TRBD2 TRBV27 TGTGCCAGCAGTTCGGGGGGGGACGAGCAGTACTTC CASSSGGDEQYF
- TRBJ2-7 TRBD2 TRBV7-9 TGTGCCAGCAGCTTTATAGCGGGACGGCCCTACGAGCAGTACTTC CASSFIAGRPYEQYF
- TRBJ2-5 TRBD1 TRBV6-1 TGTGCCAGCAGTGAAGGGACAGGGGAGGTAGAGACCCAGTACTTC CASSEGTGEVETQYF
- TRBJ2-7 TRBD1 TRBV5-4 TGTGCCAGCAGCGGACAGGGGTACGAGCAGTACTTC CASSGQGYEQYF
- TRBJ2-1 TRBD2 TRBV6-5 TGTGCCAGCAGTTTTTCTCTAGCGGGCAATGAGCAGTTCTTC CASSFSLAGNEQFF